This is a list of T cell receptor beta chains from one sample in a study of T cells in Graves' hyperthyroidism and ophthalmopathy. One entry per CDR3 protein results from TCRdb running MiXCR on the multiplex PCR reads. The sample contains nearly 750,000 distinct CDR3 sequences, just over 35% of which appear only once. Sequenced material: blood. The receptors were gathered from a woman aged 40 to 50 with Graves' hyperthyroidism. The CDR3 runs from the conserved cysteine through the conserved F or W. Fields, in order: clone size, J gene, V gene, D gene, CDR3 protein, CDR3 DNA. The D gene is left open where the match is weak. The size field is filled for only some rows; it gives once, few, many or a size class.

>NA|TRBJ1-5|TRBV19|TRBD1
CASSGQGSAPQHF
TGTGCCAGTAGCGGACAGGGCTCCGCGCCCCAGCATTTT
>NA|TRBJ2-7|TRBV2|NA
CASSEGWGSSYEQYF
TGTGCCAGCAGTGAGGGCTGGGGGAGCTCCTACGAGCAGTACTTC
>NA|TRBJ1-1|TRBV7-2|TRBD1
CASSLGTGLEAFF
TGTGCCAGCAGCTTAGGGACAGGGCTTGAAGCTTTCTTT
>many|TRBJ2-7|TRBV6-1|NA
CASSEAGSSYEQYF
TGTGCCAGCAGTGAAGCCGGGAGCTCCTACGAGCAGTACTTC
>many|TRBJ1-1|TRBV7-3|NA
CASSYFGGTEAFF
TGTGCCAGCAGCTACTTTGGGGGCACTGAAGCTTTCTTT
>NA|TRBJ1-5|TRBV6-1|NA
CASRQDPNQPQHF
TGTGCCAGCAGGCAAGATCCCAATCAGCCCCAGCATTTT
>few|TRBJ1-4|TRBV7-8|NA
CASSSGLAGEKLFF
TGTGCCAGCAGCTCGGGACTGGCGGGTGAAAAACTGTTTTTT
>NA|TRBJ2-7|TRBV12-3/TRBV12-4|NA
CASSSRGAPSYEQYF
TGTGCCAGCAGTTCAAGGGGGGCCCCCTCCTACGAGCAGTACTTC
>many|TRBJ2-5|TRBV7-2|NA
CASRSASQETQYF
TGTGCCAGCAGGAGCGCCTCCCAAGAGACCCAGTACTTC
>NA|TRBJ1-2|TRBV10-3|NA
CASRTEGYPNYGYTF
TGTGCCAGCCGGACGGAAGGTTATCCTAACTATGGCTACACCTTC
>NA|TRBJ2-7|TRBV27|NA
CASSLSSGPYEQYF
TGTGCCAGCAGTTTATCCTCAGGGCCCTACGAGCAGTACTTC
>many|TRBJ1-1|TRBV10-2|TRBD1
CASSESNRGRVPEAFF
TGCGCCAGCAGTGAGTCTAACAGGGGGCGCGTCCCTGAAGCTTTCTTT
>few|TRBJ2-7|TRBV28|NA
CASSDPTYFEQYF
TGTGCCAGCAGCGACCCCACTTATTTCGAGCAGTACTTC
>many|TRBJ2-7|TRBV10-3|NA
CASTDSGDLTYEQYF
TGTGCCAGTACGGACTCAGGGGACCTAACCTACGAGCAGTACTTC
>few|TRBJ2-5|TRBV6-5|TRBD1
CASSYSIDRARETQYF
TGTGCCAGCAGTTATTCCATAGACAGGGCGAGGGAGACCCAGTACTTC
>NA|TRBJ1-1|TRBV7-9|NA
CASSLGHSGGSPEAFF
TGTGCCAGCAGCTTGGGCCACAGCGGTGGGAGCCCTGAAGCTTTCTTT
>NA|TRBJ1-2|TRBV5-1|TRBD1
CASRVGQGDYGYTF
TGCGCCAGCCGAGTGGGACAGGGGGACTATGGCTACACCTTC
>NA|TRBJ2-5|TRBV20-1|TRBD1
CSARDRAETQYF
TGCAGTGCGCGGGACAGGGCAGAGACCCAGTACTTC
>NA|TRBJ2-2|TRBV25-1|NA
CASSPPSNWDTGELFF
TGTGCCAGCTCACCACCCAGTAACTGGGACACCGGGGAGCTGTTTTTT
>few|TRBJ2-7|TRBV4-1|NA
CASSQALGEIYEQYF
TGCGCCAGCAGCCAAGCCCTAGGTGAAATCTACGAGCAGTACTTC
>many|TRBJ1-2|TRBV19|TRBD1
CARDRGFSLTNYGYTF
TGTGCCAGAGACAGGGGATTCTCTCTGACTAACTATGGCTACACCTTC
>many|TRBJ2-7|TRBV2|NA
CASSGLINEQYF
TGTGCCAGCAGCGGACTGATCAACGAGCAGTACTTC
>many|TRBJ1-1|TRBV6-5|NA
CASRGRGMRNTEAFF
TGTGCCAGCAGGGGCAGGGGAATGAGGAACACTGAAGCTTTCTTT
>NA|TRBJ2-7|TRBV7-9|NA
CASSSQNWQYF
TGTGCCAGCAGCTCCCAAAACTGGCAGTACTTC
>many|TRBJ2-7|TRBV7-2|TRBD1
CASSFGTGKGEQYF
TGTGCCAGCAGCTTTGGGACAGGGAAGGGCGAGCAGTACTTC
>NA|TRBJ1-2|TRBV3-1|NA
CASSQDFGGYTF
TGTGCCAGCAGCCAAGACTTTGGAGGCTACACCTTC
>NA|TRBJ1-2|TRBV12-3/TRBV12-4|NA
CASSGNRDPNYGYTF
TGTGCCAGCAGTGGCAACAGGGACCCCAACTATGGCTACACCTTC
>NA|TRBJ2-7|TRBV3-1|NA
CASSLGIGRVSYEQYF
TGTGCCAGCAGCCTAGGGATCGGCAGGGTCTCCTACGAGCAGTACTTC
>NA|TRBJ1-6|TRBV10-3|NA
CASSGTGLGNSPPHF
TGTGCCAGCAGTGGGACCGGCCTCGGCAATTCACCCCCCCACTTT
>few|TRBJ2-5|TRBV4-1|NA
CASSQRIQGQETQYF
TGCGCCAGCAGCCAACGTATCCAGGGGCAAGAGACCCAGTACTTC
>NA|TRBJ2-7|TRBV29-1|TRBD1
CSASSGTDRPYGQYF
TGCAGTGCTTCGAGTGGGACAGACCGACCTTACGGGCAGTACTTC
>NA|TRBJ1-2|TRBV10-1|NA
CAIRLDGNYGYTF
TGTGCCATCAGGTTGGACGGTAACTATGGCTACACCTTC
>NA|TRBJ1-5|TRBV19|TRBD1
CASSTQQGANQPQHF
TGTGCCAGTAGTACCCAACAGGGGGCTAATCAGCCCCAGCATTTT
>few|TRBJ1-1|TRBV19|NA
CASIAGPVNTEAFF
TGTGCCAGTATCGCGGGGCCGGTGAACACTGAAGCTTTCTTT
>once|TRBJ1-2|TRBV5-1|NA
CASSQDSWTNYGYTF
TGCGCCAGCAGCCAAGATTCATGGACGAACTATGGCTACACCTTC
>many|TRBJ1-1|TRBV29-1|NA
CSVSGVLNTEAFF
TGCAGCGTTTCTGGGGTGTTGAACACTGAAGCTTTCTTT
>NA|TRBJ1-2|TRBV29-1|TRBD1
CSVRTGIYGYTF
TGCAGCGTGAGGACAGGGATCTATGGCTACACCTTC
>NA|TRBJ2-2|TRBV7-2|TRBD2
CASSLKAGHTGELFF
TGTGCCAGCAGTTTAAAAGCGGGACACACCGGGGAGCTGTTTTTT
>NA|TRBJ1-6|TRBV25-1|NA
CASTLGGQMSSYNSPLHF
TGTGCCAGCACTCTAGGCGGGCAAATGAGCTCCTATAATTCACCCCTCCACTTT
>many|TRBJ2-5|TRBV7-6|TRBD2
CASSPPSGGRVETQYF
TGTGCCAGCAGCCCCCCTAGCGGCGGGAGGGTGGAGACCCAGTACTTC
>many|TRBJ2-5|TRBV5-1|NA
CASSLDGETQYF
TGTGCCAGCAGCTTGGACGGAGAGACCCAGTACTTC
>NA|TRBJ1-3|TRBV20-1|NA
CSAGPGGNTIYF
TGCAGTGCTGGACCGGGGGGAAACACCATATATTTT
>NA|TRBJ2-3|TRBV7-3|NA
CASSPPSGTQYF
TGTGCCAGCAGCCCTCCGAGTGGTACGCAGTATTTT
>NA|TRBJ1-2|TRBV5-6|NA
CASSLLGDTLYGYTF
TGTGCCAGCAGCTTGTTGGGGGACACACTGTATGGCTACACCTTC
>NA|TRBJ2-2|TRBV12-3/TRBV12-4|NA
CASSLGRDTNTGELFF
TGTGCCAGCAGTCTCGGACGGGACACAAACACCGGGGAGCTGTTTTTT
>NA|TRBJ1-4|TRBV12-3/TRBV12-4|NA
CASSNHPWPNEKLFF
TGTGCCAGCAGTAACCACCCCTGGCCTAATGAAAAACTGTTTTTT
>NA|TRBJ2-7|TRBV4-1|NA
CASSQGGWASPNEQYF
TGCGCCAGCAGCCAAGGAGGTTGGGCTAGCCCGAACGAGCAGTACTTC
>NA|TRBJ1-5|TRBV28|TRBD1
CASIKQGGGNQPQHF
TGTGCCAGCATCAAACAGGGGGGGGGAAATCAGCCCCAGCATTTT